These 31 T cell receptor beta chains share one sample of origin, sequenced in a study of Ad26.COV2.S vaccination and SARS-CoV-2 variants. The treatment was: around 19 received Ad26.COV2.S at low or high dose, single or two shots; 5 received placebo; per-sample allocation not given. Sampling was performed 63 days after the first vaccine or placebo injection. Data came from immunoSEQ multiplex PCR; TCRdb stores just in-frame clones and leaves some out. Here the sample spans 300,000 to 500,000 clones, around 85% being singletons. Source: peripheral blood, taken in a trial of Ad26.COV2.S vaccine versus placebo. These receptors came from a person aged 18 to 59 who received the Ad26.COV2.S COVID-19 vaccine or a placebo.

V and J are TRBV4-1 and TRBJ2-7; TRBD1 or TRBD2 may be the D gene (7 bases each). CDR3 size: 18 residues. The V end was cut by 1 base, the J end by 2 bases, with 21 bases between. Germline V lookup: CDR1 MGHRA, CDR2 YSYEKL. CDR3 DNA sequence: TGCGCCAGCAGCCAAGGGGACAGCGGGGAACTGGACACCTACGAGCAGTACTTC. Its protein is CASSQGDSGELDTYEQYF.

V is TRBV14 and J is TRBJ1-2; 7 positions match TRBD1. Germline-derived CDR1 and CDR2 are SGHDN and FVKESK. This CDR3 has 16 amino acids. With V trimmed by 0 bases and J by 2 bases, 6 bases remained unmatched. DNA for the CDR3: TGTGCCAGCAGCCAAGATTTCCGCAGGGGGAACTATGGCTACACCTTC. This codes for CASSQDFRRGNYGYTF.

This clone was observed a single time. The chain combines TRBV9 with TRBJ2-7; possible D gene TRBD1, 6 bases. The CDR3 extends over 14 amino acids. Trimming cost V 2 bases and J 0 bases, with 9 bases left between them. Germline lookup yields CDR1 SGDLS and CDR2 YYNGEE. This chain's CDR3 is CASSVRDNSYEQYF. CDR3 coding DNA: TGTGCCAGCAGCGTTCGGGACAACTCCTACGAGCAGTACTTC.

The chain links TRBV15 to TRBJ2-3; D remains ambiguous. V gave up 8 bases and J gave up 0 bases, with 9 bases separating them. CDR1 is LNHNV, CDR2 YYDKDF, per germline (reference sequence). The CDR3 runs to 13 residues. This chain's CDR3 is CATRSQSTDTQYF. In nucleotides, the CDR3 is TGTGCCACCCGTTCACAGAGCACAGATACGCAGTATTTT.

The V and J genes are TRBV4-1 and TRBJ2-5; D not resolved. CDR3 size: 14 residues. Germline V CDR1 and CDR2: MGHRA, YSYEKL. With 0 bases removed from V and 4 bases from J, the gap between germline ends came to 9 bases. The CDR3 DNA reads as TGCGCCAGCAGCCAAGAATCACAAGGAGAGACCCAGTACTTC. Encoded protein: CASSQESQGETQYF.

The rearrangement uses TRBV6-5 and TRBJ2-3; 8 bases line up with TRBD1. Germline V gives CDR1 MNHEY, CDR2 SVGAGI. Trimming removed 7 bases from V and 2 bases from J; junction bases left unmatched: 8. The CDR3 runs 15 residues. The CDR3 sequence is CASTVGQGPTDTQYF. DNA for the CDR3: TGTGCCAGCACAGTAGGACAGGGTCCCACAGATACGCAGTATTTT.

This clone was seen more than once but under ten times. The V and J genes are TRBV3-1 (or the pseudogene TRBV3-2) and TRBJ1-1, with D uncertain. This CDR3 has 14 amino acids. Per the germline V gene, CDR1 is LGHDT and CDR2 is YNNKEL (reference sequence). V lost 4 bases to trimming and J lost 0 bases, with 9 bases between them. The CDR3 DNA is TGTGCCAGCAGCCCGTCTACAGTGAACACTGAAGCTTTCTTT. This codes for CASSPSTVNTEAFF.

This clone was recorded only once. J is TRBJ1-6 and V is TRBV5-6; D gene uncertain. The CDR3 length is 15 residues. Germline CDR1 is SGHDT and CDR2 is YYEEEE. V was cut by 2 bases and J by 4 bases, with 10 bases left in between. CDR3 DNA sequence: TGTGCCAGCAGCTTAAAGGGCTCTTATAATTCACCCCTCCACTTT. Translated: CASSLKGSYNSPLHF. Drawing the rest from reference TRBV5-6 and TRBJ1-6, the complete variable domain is DAGVTQSPTHLIKTRGQQVTLRCSPKSGHDTVSWYQQALGQGPQFIFQYYEEEERQRGNFPDRFSGHQFPNYSSELNVNALLLGDSALYLCASSLKGSYNSPLHFGNGTRLTVT.

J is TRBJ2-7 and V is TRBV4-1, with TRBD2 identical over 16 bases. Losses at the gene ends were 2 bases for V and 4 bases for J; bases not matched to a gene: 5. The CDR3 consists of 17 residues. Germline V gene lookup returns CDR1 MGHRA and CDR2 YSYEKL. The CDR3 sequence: CASSQTGTSGGAYEQYF. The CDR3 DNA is TGCGCCAGCAGCCAAACGGGGACTAGCGGGGGGGCTTACGAGCAGTACTTC.

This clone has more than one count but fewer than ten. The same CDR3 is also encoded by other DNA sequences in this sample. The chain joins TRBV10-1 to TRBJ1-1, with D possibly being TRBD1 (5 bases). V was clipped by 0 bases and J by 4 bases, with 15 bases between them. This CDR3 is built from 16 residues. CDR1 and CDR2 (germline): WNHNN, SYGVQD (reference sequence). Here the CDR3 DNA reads TGCGCCAGCAGTGAGTCGATCGCTACTGGGGGCACTGAAGCTTTCTTT. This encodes CASSESIATGGTEAFF.

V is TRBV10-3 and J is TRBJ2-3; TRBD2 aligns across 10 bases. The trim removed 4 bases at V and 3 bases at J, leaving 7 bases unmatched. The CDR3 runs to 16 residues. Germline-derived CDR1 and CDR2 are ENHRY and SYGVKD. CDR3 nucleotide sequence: TGTGCCATCAGTGGGCTAGCGGGGGCCGGGACAGATACGCAGTATTTT. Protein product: CAISGLAGAGTDTQYF.

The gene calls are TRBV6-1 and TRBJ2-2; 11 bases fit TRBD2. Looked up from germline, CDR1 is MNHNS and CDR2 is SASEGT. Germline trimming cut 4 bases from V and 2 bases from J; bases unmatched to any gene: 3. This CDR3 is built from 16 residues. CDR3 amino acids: CASSGGLAENTGELFF. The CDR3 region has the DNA TGTGCCAGCAGTGGGGGACTAGCGGAAAACACCGGGGAGCTGTTTTTT.

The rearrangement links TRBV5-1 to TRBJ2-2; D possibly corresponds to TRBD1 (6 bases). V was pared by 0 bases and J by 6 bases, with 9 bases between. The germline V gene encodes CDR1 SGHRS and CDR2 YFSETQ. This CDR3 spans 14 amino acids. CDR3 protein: CASSLGTGPGELFF. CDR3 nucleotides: TGCGCCAGCAGCTTGGGTACAGGGCCCGGGGAGCTGTTTTTT.

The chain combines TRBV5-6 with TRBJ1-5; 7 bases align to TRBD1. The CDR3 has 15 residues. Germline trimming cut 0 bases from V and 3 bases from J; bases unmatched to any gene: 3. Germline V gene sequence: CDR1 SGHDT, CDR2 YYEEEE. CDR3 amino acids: CASSLGQGPNQPQHF. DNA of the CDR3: TGTGCCAGCAGCTTGGGACAGGGCCCCAATCAGCCCCAGCATTTT.

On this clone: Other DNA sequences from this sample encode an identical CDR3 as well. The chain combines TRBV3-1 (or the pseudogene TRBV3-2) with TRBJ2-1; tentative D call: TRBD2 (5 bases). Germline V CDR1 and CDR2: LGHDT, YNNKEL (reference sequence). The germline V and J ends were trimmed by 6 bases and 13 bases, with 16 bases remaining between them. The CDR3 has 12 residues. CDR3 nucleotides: TGTGCCAGCAGTCCCCTGGGATCGGGACAGTTCTTC. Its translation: CASSPLGSGQFF.

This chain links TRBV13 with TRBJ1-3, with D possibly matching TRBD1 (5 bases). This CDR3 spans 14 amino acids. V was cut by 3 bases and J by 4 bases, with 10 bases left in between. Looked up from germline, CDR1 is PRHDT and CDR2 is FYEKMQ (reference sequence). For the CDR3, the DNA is TGTGCCAGCAGCTTCTGGGGCATCGGAAACACCATATATTTT. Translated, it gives CASSFWGIGNTIYF.

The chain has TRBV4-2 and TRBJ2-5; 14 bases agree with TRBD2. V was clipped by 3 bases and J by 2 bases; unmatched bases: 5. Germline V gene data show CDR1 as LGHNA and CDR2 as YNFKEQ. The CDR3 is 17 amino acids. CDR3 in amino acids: CASSHLRTSGGQETQYF. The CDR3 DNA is TGTGCCAGCAGCCACCTCCGGACTAGCGGGGGGCAAGAGACCCAGTACTTC.

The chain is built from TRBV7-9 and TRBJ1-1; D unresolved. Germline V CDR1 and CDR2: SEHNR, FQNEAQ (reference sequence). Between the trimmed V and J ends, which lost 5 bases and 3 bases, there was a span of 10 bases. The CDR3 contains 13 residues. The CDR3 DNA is TGTGCCAGCAGCGCAGAACGGGACACTGAAGCTTTCTTT. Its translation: CASSAERDTEAFF.

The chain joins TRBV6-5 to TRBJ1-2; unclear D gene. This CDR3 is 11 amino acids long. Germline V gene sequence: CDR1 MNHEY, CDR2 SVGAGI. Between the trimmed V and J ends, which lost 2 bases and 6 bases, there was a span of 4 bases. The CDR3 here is CASSYEDGYTF. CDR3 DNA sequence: TGTGCCAGCAGTTACGAGGATGGCTACACCTTC.

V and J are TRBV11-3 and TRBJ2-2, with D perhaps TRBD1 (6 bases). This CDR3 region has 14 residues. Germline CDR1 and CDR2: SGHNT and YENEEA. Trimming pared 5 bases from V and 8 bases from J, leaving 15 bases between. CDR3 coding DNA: TGTGCCAGCAGCCCTAACAGGGTGGGAGGGGAGCTGTTTTTT. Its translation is CASSPNRVGGELFF.

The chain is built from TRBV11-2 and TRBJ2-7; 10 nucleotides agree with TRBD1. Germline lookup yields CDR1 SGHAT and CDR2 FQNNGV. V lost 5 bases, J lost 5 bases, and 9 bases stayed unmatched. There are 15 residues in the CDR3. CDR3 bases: TGTGCCAGCAGCACCTCCGGGACAGGGGTACACGAGCAGTACTTC. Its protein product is CASSTSGTGVHEQYF.

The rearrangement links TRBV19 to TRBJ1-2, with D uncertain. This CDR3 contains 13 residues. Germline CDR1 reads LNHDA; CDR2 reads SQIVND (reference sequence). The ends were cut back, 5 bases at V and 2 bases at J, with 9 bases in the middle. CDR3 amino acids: CASSRGPNYGYTF. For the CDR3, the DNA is TGTGCCAGTAGTCGAGGACCGAACTATGGCTACACCTTC.

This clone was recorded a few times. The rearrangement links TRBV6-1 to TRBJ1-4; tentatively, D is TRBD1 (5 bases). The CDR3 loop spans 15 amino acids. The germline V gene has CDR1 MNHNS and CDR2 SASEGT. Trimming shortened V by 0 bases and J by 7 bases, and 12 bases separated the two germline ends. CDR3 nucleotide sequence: TGTGCCAGCAGTGAAGCAAAGAGGGGAGGTGAAAAACTGTTTTTT. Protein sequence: CASSEAKRGGEKLFF.

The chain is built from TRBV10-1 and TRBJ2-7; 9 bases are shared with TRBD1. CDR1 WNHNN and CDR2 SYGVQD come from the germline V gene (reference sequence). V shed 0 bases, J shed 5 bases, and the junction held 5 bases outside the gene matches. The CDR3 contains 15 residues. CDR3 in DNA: TGCGCCAGCAGTGAGTCGAGTACAGGGGGCGACGAGCAGTACTTC. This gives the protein CASSESSTGGDEQYF.

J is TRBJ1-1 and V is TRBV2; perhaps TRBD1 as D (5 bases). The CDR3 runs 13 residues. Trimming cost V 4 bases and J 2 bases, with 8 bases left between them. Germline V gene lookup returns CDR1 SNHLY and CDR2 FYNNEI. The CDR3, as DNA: TGTGCCAGCAGTGGGGACCATAACACTGAAGCTTTCTTT. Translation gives CASSGDHNTEAFF.

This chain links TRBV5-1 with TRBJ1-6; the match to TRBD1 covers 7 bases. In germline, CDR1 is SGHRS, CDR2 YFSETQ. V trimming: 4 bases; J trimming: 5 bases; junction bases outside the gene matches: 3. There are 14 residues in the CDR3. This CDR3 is CASSIGQDNSPLHF. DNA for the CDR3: TGCGCCAGCAGCATCGGACAGGATAATTCACCCCTCCACTTT.

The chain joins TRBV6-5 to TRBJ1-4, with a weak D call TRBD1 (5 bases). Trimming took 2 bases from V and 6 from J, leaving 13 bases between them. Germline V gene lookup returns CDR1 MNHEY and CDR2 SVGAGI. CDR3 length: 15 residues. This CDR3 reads CASSYGTTEHEKLFF. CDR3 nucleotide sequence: TGTGCCAGCAGTTACGGGACCACAGAGCATGAAAAACTGTTTTTT.

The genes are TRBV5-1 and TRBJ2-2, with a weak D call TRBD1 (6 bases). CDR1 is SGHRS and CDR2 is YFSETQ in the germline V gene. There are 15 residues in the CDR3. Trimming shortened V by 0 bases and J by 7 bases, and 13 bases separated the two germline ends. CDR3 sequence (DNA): TGCGCCAGCAGCTTGGCCACAGGGTCAGGCGGGGAGCTGTTTTTT. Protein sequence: CASSLATGSGGELFF.

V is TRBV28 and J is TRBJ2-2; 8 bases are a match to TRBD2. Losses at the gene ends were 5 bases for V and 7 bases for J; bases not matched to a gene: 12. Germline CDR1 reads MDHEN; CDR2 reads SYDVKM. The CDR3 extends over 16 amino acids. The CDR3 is CASSLHLGGGIGELFF. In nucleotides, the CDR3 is TGTGCCAGCAGTCTCCATCTCGGCGGGGGGATCGGGGAGCTGTTTTTT.

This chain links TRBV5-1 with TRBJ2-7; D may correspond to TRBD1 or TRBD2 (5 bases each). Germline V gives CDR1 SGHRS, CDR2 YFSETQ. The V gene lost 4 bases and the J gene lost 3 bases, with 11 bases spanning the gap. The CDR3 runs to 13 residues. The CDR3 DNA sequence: TGCGCCAGCAGCACGGGACCGAACTACGAGCAGTACTTC. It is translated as CASSTGPNYEQYF. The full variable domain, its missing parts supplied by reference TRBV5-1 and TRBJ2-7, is KAGVTQTPRYLIKTRGQQVTLSCSPISGHRSVSWYQQTPGQGLQFLFEYFSETQRNKGNFPGRFSGRQFSNSRSEMNVSTLELGDSALYLCASSTGPNYEQYFGPGTRLTVT.

CDR3: CASSEAPDIYGYTF. The CDR3 DNA is TGTGCCAGCAGTGAGGCACCGGACATTTATGGCTACACCTTC. J is TRBJ1-2 and V is TRBV6-1; D possibly corresponds to TRBD1 (5 bases). CDR3 length: 14 amino acids. Germline assignment: CDR1 MNHNS and CDR2 SASEGT. V was clipped by 3 bases and J by 5 bases, with 13 bases between them.